The TCR beta chain described here comes from a study of cytomegalovirus exposure and HLA in healthy donors. The PCR was carried out with 60 Vbeta primers and 13 Jbeta primers. Clones were read by immunoSEQ multiplex PCR, and TCRdb kept only the in-frame ones, dropping some. The data contain some 110,000 clones, approximately 79% of them singletons. As for this clone: Its antigen is as yet unknown.

The study's findings and limits: TCR beta V- and J-gene trimming, according to a later analysis, was linked to a missense DCLRE1C variant. There were about 160 TCR beta chains listed as cytomegalovirus-associated. Later on, an analysis found that several of the most significant clusters appeared to be linked to common viral pathogens, which included parvovirus B19.

Trimming took 5 bases from V and 4 from J; bases not matched to a gene: 12. This CDR3 has 16 residues. CDR1 is SGHVS and CDR2 is FQNEAQ in the germline V gene. The sequence derives from a man in his 60s in good health and CMV-seropositive. What was sequenced was PBMCs. This chain links TRBV7-8 with TRBJ1-2; 8 positions agree with TRBD1. The CDR3 loop is CASSPTRPGQGYGYTF. As DNA, the CDR3 is TGTGCCAGCAGCCCCACCCGGCCCGGACAGGGCTATGGCTACACCTTC.